The clone carrying this TCR beta chain was seen once. Its antigen is undetermined. The data originate from a study of cytomegalovirus exposure and HLA in healthy donors. Study outcomes and limitations: According to a subsequent analysis, TCR clusters identified in the first cohort showed a tendency to co-occur across the 120 validation repertoires. Cytomegalovirus association was listed for 164 TCR beta chains. Using the classifier, cytomegalovirus status was reportedly diagnosed with high specificity and sensitivity. CMV antigen specificity of three CMV-associated chains was confirmed in vitro.

Sequenced by immunoSEQ multiplex PCR; TCRdb stores in-frame clones only, minus some. In the table there are about 310,000 clones, 88% of which are singletons. Germline V CDR1 and CDR2: SGDLS, YYNGEE. The ends lost 3 bases at V and 7 bases at J; junction bases unmatched: 8. The CDR3 loop spans 14 amino acids. This TCR was sampled from a man aged 30 to 39 in good health and CMV-seronegative. The rearrangement links TRBV9 to TRBJ2-7; 9 nucleotides agree with TRBD2. The specimen was PBMCs. CDR3 nucleotide sequence: TGTGCCAGCAGCGCGGGACTAGCCTTAGGAGAGCAGTACTTC. This codes for CASSAGLALGEQYF.